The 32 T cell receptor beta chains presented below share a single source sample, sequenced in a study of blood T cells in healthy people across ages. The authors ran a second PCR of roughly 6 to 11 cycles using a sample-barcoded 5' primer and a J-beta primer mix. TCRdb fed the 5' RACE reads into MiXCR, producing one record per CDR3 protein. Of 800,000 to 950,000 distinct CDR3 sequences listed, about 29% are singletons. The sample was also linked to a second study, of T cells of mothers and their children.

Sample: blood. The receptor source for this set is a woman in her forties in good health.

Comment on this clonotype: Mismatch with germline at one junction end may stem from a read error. CDR3: CARSFPTDRLVTYNEQFF. The CDR3 DNA sequence: TGTGCCCGCAGTTTTCCTACGGACAGGCTCGTCACCTACAATGAGCAGTTCTTC. The genes are TRBV28 and TRBJ2-1; 7 nucleotides align to TRBD1. Germline CDR1 and CDR2: MDHEN and SYDVKM. CDR3 length: 18 residues.

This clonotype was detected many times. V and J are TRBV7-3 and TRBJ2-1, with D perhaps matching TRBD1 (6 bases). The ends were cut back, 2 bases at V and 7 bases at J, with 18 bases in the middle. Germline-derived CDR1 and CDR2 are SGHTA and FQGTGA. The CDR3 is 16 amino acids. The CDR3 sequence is CASSLGRMGTRNEQFF. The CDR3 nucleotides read TGTGCCAGCAGCTTAGGCCGAATGGGGACAAGGAATGAGCAGTTCTTC.

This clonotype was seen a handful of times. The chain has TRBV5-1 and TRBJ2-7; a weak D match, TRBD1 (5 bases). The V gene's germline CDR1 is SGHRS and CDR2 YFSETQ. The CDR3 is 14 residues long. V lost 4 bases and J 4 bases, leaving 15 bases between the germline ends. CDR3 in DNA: TGCGCCAGCAGCCTGGGGCCGGCTAATTACGAGCAGTACTTC. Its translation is CASSLGPANYEQYF.

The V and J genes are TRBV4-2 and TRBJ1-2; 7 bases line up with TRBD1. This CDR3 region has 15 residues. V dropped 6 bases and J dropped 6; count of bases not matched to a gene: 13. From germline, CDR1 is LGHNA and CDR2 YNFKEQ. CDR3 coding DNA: TGTGCCAGCAGACAGGGGAAGGGGTCGAGTGATGGCTACACCTTC. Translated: CASRQGKGSSDGYTF.

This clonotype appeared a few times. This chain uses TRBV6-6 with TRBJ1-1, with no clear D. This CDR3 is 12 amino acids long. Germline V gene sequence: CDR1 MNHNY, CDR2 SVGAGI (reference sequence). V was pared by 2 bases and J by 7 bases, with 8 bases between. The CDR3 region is CASSYRESEAFF. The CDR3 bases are TGTGCCAGCAGTTACCGGGAGAGTGAAGCTTTCTTT.

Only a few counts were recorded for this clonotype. DNA for the CDR3: TGCGCCAGCAGCTTGCAAGGGGGCGATGGCTACACCTTC. Its protein is CASSLQGGDGYTF. V and J are TRBV5-1 and TRBJ1-2; 7 bases are a match to TRBD1. V gave up 1 base and J gave up 6 bases; unmatched junction bases: 3. The CDR3 is 13 amino acids. Looked up from germline, CDR1 is SGHRS and CDR2 is YFSETQ.

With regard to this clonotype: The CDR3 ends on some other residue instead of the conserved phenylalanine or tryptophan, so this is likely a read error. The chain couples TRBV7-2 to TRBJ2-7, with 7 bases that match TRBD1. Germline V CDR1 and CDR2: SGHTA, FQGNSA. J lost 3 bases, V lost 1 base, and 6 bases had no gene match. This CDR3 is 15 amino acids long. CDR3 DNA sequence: TGTGCCAGCAGCTTAGGGGAAGGGGGCTACTACGAGCAGTACTCC. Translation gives CASSLGEGGYYEQYS.

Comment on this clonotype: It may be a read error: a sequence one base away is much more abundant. The CDR3 DNA reads TGTACCAGCAGCCTCTTCGGGGACCAAGAGACCCAGTACTTC. Amino acid sequence: CTSSLFGDQETQYF. This chain links TRBV7-2 with TRBJ2-5; a weak D match, TRBD2 (5 bases). CDR1 is SGHTA, CDR2 FQGNSA, per germline. V was shortened by 5 bases and J by 0 bases, with 10 bases between the two germline ends. The CDR3 totals 14 residues.

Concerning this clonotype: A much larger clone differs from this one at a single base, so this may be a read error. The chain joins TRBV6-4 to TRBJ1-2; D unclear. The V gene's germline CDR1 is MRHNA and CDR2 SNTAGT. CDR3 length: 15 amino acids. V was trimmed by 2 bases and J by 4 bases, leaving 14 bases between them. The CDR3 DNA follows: TGTGCCAGCAGTGACGGGGTAACGCCGGTCTATGGCTACACCTTC. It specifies CASSDGVTPVYGYTF.

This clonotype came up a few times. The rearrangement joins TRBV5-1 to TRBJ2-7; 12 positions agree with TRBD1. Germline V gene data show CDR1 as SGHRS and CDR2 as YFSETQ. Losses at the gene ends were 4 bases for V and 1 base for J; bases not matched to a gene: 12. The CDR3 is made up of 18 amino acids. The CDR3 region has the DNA TGCGCCAGCAGCCGGGACAGGGGGCACGTCCCGATTTCCTACGAGCAGTACTTC. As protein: CASSRDRGHVPISYEQYF.

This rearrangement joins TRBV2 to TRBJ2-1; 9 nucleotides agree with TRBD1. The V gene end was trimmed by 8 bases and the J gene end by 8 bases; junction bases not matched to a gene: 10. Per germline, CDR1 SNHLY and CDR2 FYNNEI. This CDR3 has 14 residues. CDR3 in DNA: TGTGCCAGCCGGGACAGGGTGCGGAGCGATGAGCAGTTCTTC. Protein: CASRDRVRSDEQFF.

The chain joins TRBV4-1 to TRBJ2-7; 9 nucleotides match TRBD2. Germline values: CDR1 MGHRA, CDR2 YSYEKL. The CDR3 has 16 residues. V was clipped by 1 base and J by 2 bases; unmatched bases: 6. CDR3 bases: TGCGCCAGCAGCCAAGGGGGAGCGGGGGGACCCTACGAGCAGTACTTC. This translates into CASSQGGAGGPYEQYF.

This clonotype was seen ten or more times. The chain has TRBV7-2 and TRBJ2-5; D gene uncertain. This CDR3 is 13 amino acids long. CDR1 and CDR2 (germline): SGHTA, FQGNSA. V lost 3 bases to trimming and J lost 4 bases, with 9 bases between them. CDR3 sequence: CASSLGYLETQYF. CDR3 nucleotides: TGTGCCAGCAGCTTGGGCTATCTAGAGACCCAGTACTTC.

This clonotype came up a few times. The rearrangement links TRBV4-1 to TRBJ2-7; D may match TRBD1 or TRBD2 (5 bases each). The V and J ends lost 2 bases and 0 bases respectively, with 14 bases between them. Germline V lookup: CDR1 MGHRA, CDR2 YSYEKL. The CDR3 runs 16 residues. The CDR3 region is CASSQYRGGYSYEQYF. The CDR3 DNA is TGCGCCAGCAGCCAATATCGGGGCGGCTACTCCTACGAGCAGTACTTC.

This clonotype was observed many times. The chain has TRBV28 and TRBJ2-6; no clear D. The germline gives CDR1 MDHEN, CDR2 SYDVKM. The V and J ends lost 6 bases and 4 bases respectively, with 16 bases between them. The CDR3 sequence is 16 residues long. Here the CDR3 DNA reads TGTGCCAGCAGCCCTGTAAGGGCGGCCGGGGCCAACGTCCTGACTTTC. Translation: CASSPVRAAGANVLTF. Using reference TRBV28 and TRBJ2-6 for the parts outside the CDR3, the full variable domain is DVKVTQSSRYLVKRTGEKVFLECVQDMDHENMFWYRQDPGLGLRLIYFSYDVKMKEKGDIPEGYSVSREKKERFSLILESASTNQTSMYLCASSPVRAAGANVLTFGAGSRLTVL.

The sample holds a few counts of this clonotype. CDR3 region: CASSYEGGFINQPQHF. The CDR3 region has the DNA TGTGCCAGCAGTTACGAGGGGGGCTTTATCAATCAGCCCCAGCATTTT. This chain joins TRBV6-2 or TRBV6-3 and TRBJ1-5; D is perhaps TRBD1 (6 bases). The germline V gene encodes CDR1 MNHEY and CDR2 SVGEGT. Between the trimmed V and J ends, which lost 2 bases and 3 bases, there was a span of 14 bases. The CDR3 is 16 amino acids.

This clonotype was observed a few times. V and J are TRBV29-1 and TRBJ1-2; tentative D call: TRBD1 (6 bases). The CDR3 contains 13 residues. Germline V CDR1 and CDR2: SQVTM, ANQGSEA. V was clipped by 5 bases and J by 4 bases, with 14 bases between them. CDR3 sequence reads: CSVQQGGSYGYTF. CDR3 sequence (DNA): TGCAGCGTTCAACAGGGAGGGAGCTATGGCTACACCTTC.

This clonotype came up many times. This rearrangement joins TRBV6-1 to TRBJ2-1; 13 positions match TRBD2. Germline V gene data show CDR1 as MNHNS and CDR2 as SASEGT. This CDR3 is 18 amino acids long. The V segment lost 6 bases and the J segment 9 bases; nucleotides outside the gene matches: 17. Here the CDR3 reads CASRELAGGLLSPGEQFF. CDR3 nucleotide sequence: TGTGCCAGCAGGGAACTAGCGGGGGGGCTACTCTCTCCCGGTGAGCAGTTCTTC.

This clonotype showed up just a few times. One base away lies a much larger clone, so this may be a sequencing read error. The CDR3 here is CASSLADTHRFEQYF. For the CDR3, the DNA is TGTGCCAGCAGTTTGGCGGACACCCATCGCTTCGAGCAGTACTTC. The chain uses TRBV28 and TRBJ2-7; a possible D gene is TRBD1 (5 bases). The CDR3 contains 15 residues. Looked up from germline, CDR1 is MDHEN and CDR2 is SYDVKM. V shed 3 bases and J shed 6 bases, with 18 bases lying between them. Full variable domain (rest looked up from reference TRBV28 and TRBJ2-7): DVKVTQSSRYLVKRTGEKVFLECVQDMDHENMFWYRQDPGLGLRLIYFSYDVKMKEKGDIPEGYSVSREKKERFSLILESASTNQTSMYLCASSLADTHRFEQYFGPGTRLTVT.

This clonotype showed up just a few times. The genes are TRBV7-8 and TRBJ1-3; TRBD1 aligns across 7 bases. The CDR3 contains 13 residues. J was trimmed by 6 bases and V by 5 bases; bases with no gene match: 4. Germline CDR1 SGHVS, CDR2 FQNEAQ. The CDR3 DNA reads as TGTGCCAGCAGCACGGGACAGTCAAACACCATATATTTT. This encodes CASSTGQSNTIYF. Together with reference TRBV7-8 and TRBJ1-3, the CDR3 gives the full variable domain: GAGVSQSPRYKVAKRGQDVALRCDPISGHVSLFWYQQALGQGPEFLTYFQNEAQLDKSGLPSDRFFAERPEGSVSTLKIQRTQQEDSAVYLCASSTGQSNTIYFGEGSWLTVV.

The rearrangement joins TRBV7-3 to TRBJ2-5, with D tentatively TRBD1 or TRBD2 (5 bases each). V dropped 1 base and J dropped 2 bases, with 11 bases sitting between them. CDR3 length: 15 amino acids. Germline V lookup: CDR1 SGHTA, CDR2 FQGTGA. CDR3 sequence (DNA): TGTGCCAGCAGCTTAAGTGGGACGGTTCAAGAGACCCAGTACTTC. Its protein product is CASSLSGTVQETQYF.

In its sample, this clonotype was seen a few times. CDR3 sequence: CAISESVGMNTGELFF. The DNA for the CDR3 is TGTGCCATCAGTGAGTCGGTAGGGATGAACACCGGGGAGCTGTTTTTT. The rearrangement uses TRBV10-3 and TRBJ2-2; D gene ambiguous. From germline, CDR1 is ENHRY and CDR2 SYGVKD. This CDR3 is built from 16 residues. V dropped 0 bases and J dropped 1 base, with 9 bases sitting between them.

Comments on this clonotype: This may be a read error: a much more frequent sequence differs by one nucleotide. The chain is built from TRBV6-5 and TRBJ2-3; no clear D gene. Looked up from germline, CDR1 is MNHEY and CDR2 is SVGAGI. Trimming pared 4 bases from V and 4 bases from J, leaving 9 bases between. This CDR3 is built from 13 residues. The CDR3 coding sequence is TGTGCCAGCAGTTCCCGCCACGCAGATACGCAGTATTTT. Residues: CASSSRHADTQYF.

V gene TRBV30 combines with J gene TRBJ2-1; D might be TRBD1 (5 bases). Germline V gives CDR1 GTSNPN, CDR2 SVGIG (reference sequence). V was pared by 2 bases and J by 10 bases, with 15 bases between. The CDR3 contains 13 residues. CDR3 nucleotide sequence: TGTGCCTGGAGTCCAACCAAGGGGATCGAGCAGTTCTTC. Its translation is CAWSPTKGIEQFF.

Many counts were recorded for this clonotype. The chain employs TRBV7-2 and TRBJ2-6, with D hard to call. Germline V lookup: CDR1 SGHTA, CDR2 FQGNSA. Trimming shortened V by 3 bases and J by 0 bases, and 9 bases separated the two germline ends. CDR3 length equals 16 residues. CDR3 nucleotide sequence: TGTGCCAGCAGCTTCAACTTCGTCTCTGGGGCCAACGTCCTGACTTTC. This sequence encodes CASSFNFVSGANVLTF.

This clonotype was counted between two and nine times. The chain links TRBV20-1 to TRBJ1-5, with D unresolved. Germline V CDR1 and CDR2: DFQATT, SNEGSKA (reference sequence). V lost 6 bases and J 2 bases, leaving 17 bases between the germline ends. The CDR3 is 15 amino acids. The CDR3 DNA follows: TGCAGTGCCCCGACCGGCAGGCGGGGCAATCAGCCCCAGCATTTT. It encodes CSAPTGRRGNQPQHF.

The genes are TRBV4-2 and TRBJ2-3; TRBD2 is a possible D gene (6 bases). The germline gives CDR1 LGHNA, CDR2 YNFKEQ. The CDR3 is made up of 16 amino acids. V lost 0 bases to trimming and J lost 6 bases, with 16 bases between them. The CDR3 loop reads CASSQDSGGDWDTQYF. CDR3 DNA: TGTGCCAGCAGCCAAGATTCGGGCGGGGATTGGGATACGCAGTATTTT.

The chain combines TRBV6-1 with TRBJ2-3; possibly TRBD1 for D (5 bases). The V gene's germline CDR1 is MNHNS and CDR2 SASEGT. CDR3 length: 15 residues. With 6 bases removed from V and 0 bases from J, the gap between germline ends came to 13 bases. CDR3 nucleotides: TGTGCCAGCAGCCAGGACATCTCTAGCACAGATACGCAGTATTTT. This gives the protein CASSQDISSTDTQYF.

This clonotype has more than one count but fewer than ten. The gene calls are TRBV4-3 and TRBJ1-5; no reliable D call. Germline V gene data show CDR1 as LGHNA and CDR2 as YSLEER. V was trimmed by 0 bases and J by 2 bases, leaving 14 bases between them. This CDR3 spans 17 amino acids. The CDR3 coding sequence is TGCGCCAGCAGCCAAGACCAATCACCTAGGGGCAATCAGCCCCAGCATTTT. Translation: CASSQDQSPRGNQPQHF.

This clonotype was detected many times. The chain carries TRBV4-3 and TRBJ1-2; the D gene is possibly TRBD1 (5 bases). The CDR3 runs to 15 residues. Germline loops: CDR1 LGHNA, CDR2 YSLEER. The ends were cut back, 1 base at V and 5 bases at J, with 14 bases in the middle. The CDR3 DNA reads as TGCGCCAGCAGCCAAGTCCCCGGGGACCCATATGGCTACACCTTC. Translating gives CASSQVPGDPYGYTF.

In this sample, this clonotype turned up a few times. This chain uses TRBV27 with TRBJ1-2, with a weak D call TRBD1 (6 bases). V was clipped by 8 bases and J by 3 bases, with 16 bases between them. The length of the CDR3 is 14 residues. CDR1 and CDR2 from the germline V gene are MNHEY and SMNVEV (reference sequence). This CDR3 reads CASGRPTGDYGYTF. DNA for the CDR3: TGTGCCAGCGGAAGACCGACAGGAGACTATGGCTACACCTTC.

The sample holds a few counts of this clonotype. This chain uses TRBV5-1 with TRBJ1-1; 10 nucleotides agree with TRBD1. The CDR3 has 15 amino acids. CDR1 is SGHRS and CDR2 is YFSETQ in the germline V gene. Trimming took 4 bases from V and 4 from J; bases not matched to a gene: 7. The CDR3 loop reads CASSGDRGFSTEAFF. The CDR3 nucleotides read TGCGCCAGCAGCGGGGACAGGGGATTTAGCACTGAAGCTTTCTTT.